This record covers a single TCR beta chain. Its antigen is not identified. This entry comes from a study of T cells in localized non-small cell lung cancer. This CDR3 region has 12 residues. Trimming removed 5 bases at V and 9 bases at J, with 11 bases between. Germline V gene data show CDR1 as SGHVS and CDR2 as FQNEAQ. Whole-study results and caveats: There were a median roughly 62 of the top 100 tumor clones appearing in adjacent lung. Among the tissues sampled, uninvolved adjacent lung had the highest T cell clonality, above tumor.

Profiling relied on immunoSEQ multiplex PCR, and the TCRdb table lists in-frame clones only, not all of them. The sample contains 15,000 or so clones, over 85% of which appear only once. This clonotype was sampled from a man between 35 and 75 years old with stage III lung adenocarcinoma. This material consisted of peripheral blood mononuclear cells, taken before any cancer treatment. J is TRBJ2-1 and V is TRBV7-8; possibly TRBD2 for D (5 bases). CDR3 residues: CASSITAGEQFF. CDR3 DNA sequence: TGTGCCAGCAGCATCACGGCGGGTGAGCAGTTCTTC.